Sequencing of this T cell receptor beta chain was carried out in a study of blood T cell repertoires in COVID-19. About the research overall: Acute and convalescent COVID-19 samples came from the United States, Italy and Spain. The analysed material was cDNA or gDNA that came from T cells, B-cell-depleted T cells, or PBMCs.

In germline, CDR1 is SQVTM, CDR2 ANQGSEA. Trimming pared 4 bases from V and 4 bases from J, leaving 14 bases between. This CDR3 is built from 14 residues. Methods used by the authors: Counts of nucleated cells, estimated from reference gene primer amplification, were obtained. Libraries were prepared by immunoSEQ multiplex PCR; TCRdb keeps only in-frame clonotypes and omits some of them. V, J and clone size are those of that table, while D and trimming were read from the DNA. This sample has about 160,000 clones, with 85% to 90% found just once. The chain combines TRBV29-1 with TRBJ2-1; D may be TRBD2 (6 bases). Sequencing was carried out using peripheral blood. This clonotype was obtained from an elderly man with acute or convalescent COVID-19. CDR3 in amino acids: CSVGPAGAYNEQFF. The CDR3 DNA reads as TGCAGCGTTGGCCCAGCGGGTGCTTACAATGAGCAGTTCTTC.